The 32 T cell receptor beta chains reported below all come from one sample, sequenced in a study of Ad26.COV2.S vaccination and SARS-CoV-2 variants. The protocol was immunoSEQ multiplex PCR, while the TCRdb copy is restricted to in-frame clones and leaves out a portion. This repertoire shows hundreds of thousands of clones, around 89% found once; its top ten account for about 1.5%. The treatment denotes: 19 received Ad26.COV2.S at low or high dose, single or two shots; roughly five received placebo; per-sample allocation not given. Sampling occurred on day 63 after the first vaccine or placebo injection. Sequenced material: peripheral blood, taken in a trial of Ad26.COV2.S vaccine versus placebo. The receptor source for this set is a person aged 18 to 59 who received the Ad26.COV2.S COVID-19 vaccine or a placebo.

This sequence joins TRBV5-1 and TRBJ1-6, with a weak D call TRBD1 (6 bases). The V gene's germline CDR1 is SGHRS and CDR2 YFSETQ. CDR3 length: 15 amino acids. Trimming shortened V by 2 bases and J by 4 bases, and 10 bases separated the two germline ends. CDR3: CASSLQGQYNSPLHF. CDR3 nucleotides: TGCGCCAGCAGCTTACAGGGCCAGTATAATTCACCCCTCCACTTT.

The gene calls are TRBV6-5 and TRBJ1-5; a weak D match, TRBD1 (5 bases). Germline CDR1 is MNHEY and CDR2 is SVGAGI. The CDR3 has 13 amino acids. V shed 8 bases and J shed 10 bases, with 18 bases lying between them. CDR3 coding DNA: TGTGCCAGCGGCCGGGACCTGTCGGATCCCCAGCATTTT. It translates to CASGRDLSDPQHF.

Regarding this clone: Additional DNA sequences in this sample encode the identical CDR3. The chain joins TRBV2 to TRBJ2-1; D remains unclear. Looked up from germline, CDR1 is SNHLY and CDR2 is FYNNEI. Trimming took off 6 bases at V and 4 bases at J, with 10 bases between the two ends. The CDR3 is made up of 13 amino acids. The CDR3 reads CASRLDGYNEQFF. CDR3 bases: TGTGCCAGCAGACTGGATGGGTACAATGAGCAGTTCTTC.

V and J are TRBV3-1 (or the pseudogene TRBV3-2) and TRBJ1-6, with TRBD1 identical over 8 bases. The CDR3 is 16 amino acids. Trimming removed 4 bases from V and 9 bases from J; junction bases left unmatched: 11. Germline CDR1 LGHDT, CDR2 YNNKEL (reference sequence). This CDR3 is CASSPERGQAISPLHF. DNA for the CDR3: TGTGCCAGCAGCCCAGAGAGGGGACAGGCAATTTCACCCCTCCACTTT.

This clone appeared a single time. The V call is TRBV19, the J call TRBJ2-2, with a tentative D call TRBD1 (5 bases). The CDR3 loop spans 14 amino acids. The V end was cut by 3 bases, the J end by 5 bases, with 10 bases between. Germline CDR1 LNHDA, CDR2 SQIVND (reference sequence). Here the CDR3 DNA reads TGTGCCAGTAGTATCATCAGGGATACCGGGGAGCTGTTTTTT. This gives the protein CASSIIRDTGELFF.

The J gene is TRBJ2-7, the V gene TRBV30, with D perhaps matching TRBD1 (5 bases). Germline-derived CDR1 and CDR2 are GTSNPN and SVGIG (reference sequence). V was shortened by 3 bases and J by 6 bases, with 18 bases between the two germline ends. This CDR3 has 14 residues. The CDR3 protein is CAWRAKGLRSEQYF. The CDR3 DNA sequence: TGTGCCTGGAGGGCCAAGGGGCTCCGGTCCGAGCAGTACTTC.

The rearrangement uses TRBV6-2 or TRBV6-3 and TRBJ2-4, with D tentatively TRBD1 or TRBD2 (7 bases each). Trimming shortened V by 2 bases and J by 0 bases, and 17 bases separated the two germline ends. Germline V gene sequence: CDR1 MNHEY, CDR2 SVGEGT. This CDR3 comprises 18 residues. The CDR3 loop is CASSYGGGQKVAKNIQYF. The DNA for the CDR3 is TGTGCCAGCAGTTACGGGGGGGGACAGAAGGTAGCCAAAAACATTCAGTACTTC.

V is TRBV3-1 (or the pseudogene TRBV3-2) and J is TRBJ2-5, with D perhaps matching TRBD2 (6 bases). CDR1 and CDR2 (germline): LGHDT, YNNKEL (reference sequence). With 2 bases removed from V and 1 base from J, the gap between germline ends came to 8 bases. The CDR3 runs 14 residues. CDR3 coding DNA: TGTGCCAGCAGCCAACAGCGGGCCCAAGAGACCCAGTACTTC. It is translated as CASSQQRAQETQYF.

The rearrangement joins TRBV18 to TRBJ2-7; 9 bases align to TRBD1. Trimming removed 3 bases from V and 2 bases from J; junction bases left unmatched: 5. The CDR3 spans 15 residues. Germline V gene lookup returns CDR1 KGHSH and CDR2 LQKENI. The CDR3 loop reads CASSPRDRAPYEQYF. In nucleotides, the CDR3 is TGTGCCAGCTCACCTAGGGACAGGGCCCCCTACGAGCAGTACTTC.

The genes are TRBV29-1 and TRBJ2-2; the D gene is possibly TRBD1 (5 bases). V was clipped by 5 bases and J by 1 base, with 11 bases between them. CDR3 length: 14 amino acids. Germline CDR1 SQVTM, CDR2 ANQGSEA. CDR3 sequence (DNA): TGCAGCGTTTCCTCCAGGGAGAACACCGGGGAGCTGTTTTTT. It codes for CSVSSRENTGELFF.

V usage is TRBV24-1 and J usage is TRBJ1-5; D perhaps matches TRBD1 (5 bases). Per germline, CDR1 KGHDR and CDR2 SFDVKD. V gave up 1 base and J gave up 0 bases, with 15 bases separating them. The CDR3 extends over 18 amino acids. Written as DNA, the CDR3 is TGTGCCACCAGTGATTTTCGGGGCAGGTCCCCTAGCAATCAGCCCCAGCATTTT. Protein product: CATSDFRGRSPSNQPQHF.

The J gene is TRBJ2-2, the V gene TRBV11-3, with TRBD2 matching over 8 bases. Losses at the gene ends were 5 bases for V and 3 bases for J; bases not matched to a gene: 5. This CDR3 has 15 amino acids. The V gene's germline CDR1 is SGHNT and CDR2 YENEEA. The CDR3 loop reads CASSPGGADTGELFF. The CDR3 DNA follows: TGTGCCAGCAGCCCCGGGGGGGCCGACACCGGGGAGCTGTTTTTT. The full variable domain, in which reference TRBV11-3 and TRBJ2-2 provide the parts outside the CDR3, is EAGVVQSPRYKIIEKKQPVAFWCNPISGHNTLYWYLQNLGQGPELLIRYENEEAVDDSQLPKDRFSAERLKGVDSTLKIQPAELGDSAVYLCASSPGGADTGELFFGEGSRLTVL.

CDR3 sequence reads: CASGRHGVGANVLTF. The CDR3 bases are TGTGCCAGCGGGAGACACGGGGTAGGGGCCAACGTCCTGACTTTC. J is TRBJ2-6 and V is TRBV2; D is possibly TRBD2 (5 bases). The CDR3 has 15 residues. V gave up 8 bases and J gave up 4 bases, with 15 bases separating them. In germline, CDR1 is SNHLY, CDR2 FYNNEI. The full variable domain, in which reference TRBV2 and TRBJ2-6 provide the parts outside the CDR3, is EPEVTQTPSHQVTQMGQEVILRCVPISNHLYFYWYRQILGQKVEFLVSFYNNEISEKSEIFDDQFSVERPDGSNFTLKIRSTKLEDSAMYFCASGRHGVGANVLTFGAGSRLTVL.

This clone occurred a few times. The rearrangement uses TRBV7-2 and TRBJ1-2, with D possibly TRBD1 on 5 matching bases. The CDR3 sequence is 13 residues long. V shed 3 bases and J shed 4 bases, with 9 bases lying between them. Germline values: CDR1 SGHTA, CDR2 FQGNSA. The CDR3 region is CASSFPGSYGYTF. The CDR3 nucleotides read TGTGCCAGCAGCTTCCCAGGGTCCTATGGCTACACCTTC.

The V gene is TRBV27, the J gene TRBJ1-5; D unclear. This CDR3 region has 14 residues. The V and J ends lost 2 bases and 2 bases respectively, with 7 bases between them. Germline loops: CDR1 MNHEY, CDR2 SMNVEV (reference sequence). The CDR3 protein is CASSLGQGNQPQHF. The CDR3 DNA is TGTGCCAGCAGTTTAGGGCAGGGCAATCAGCCCCAGCATTTT.

This rearrangement joins TRBV6-1 to TRBJ1-6, with TRBD1 identical over 8 bases. CDR3 length: 15 residues. CDR1 MNHNS and CDR2 SASEGT come from the germline V gene. Unmatched junction bases numbered 6, after V lost 2 bases and J lost 9 bases. The CDR3 bases are TGTGCCAGCAGTGAATGGACAGGGCGACTTTCACCCCTCCACTTT. Amino acids: CASSEWTGRLSPLHF.

The rearrangement links TRBV7-9 to TRBJ1-1; 11 nucleotides match TRBD1. V lost 5 bases to trimming and J lost 4 bases; unmatched junction nucleotides: 6. There are 15 residues in the CDR3. Looked up from germline, CDR1 is SEHNR and CDR2 is FQNEAQ (reference sequence). CDR3 DNA sequence: TGTGCCAGCAGCCCCGGACAGGGGGCCGGCACTGAAGCTTTCTTT. It codes for CASSPGQGAGTEAFF. Full variable domain (missing parts from reference TRBV7-9 and TRBJ1-1): DTGVSQNPRHKITKRGQNVTFRCDPISEHNRLYWYRQTLGQGPEFLTYFQNEAQLEKSRLLSDRFSAERPKGSFSTLEIQRTEQGDSAMYLCASSPGQGAGTEAFFGQGTRLTVV.

The gene calls are TRBV6-5 and TRBJ2-1, with a tentative D call TRBD1 (6 bases). The V end lost 8 bases, the J end lost 3 bases, and 11 bases lay between the germline ends. CDR3 length: 13 amino acids. The germline V gene has CDR1 MNHEY and CDR2 SVGAGI. CDR3 sequence: CASRQDLYNEQFF. In DNA, the CDR3 is TGTGCCAGCCGACAGGACCTCTACAATGAGCAGTTCTTC.

This clone appeared a single time. This chain joins TRBV5-6 and TRBJ1-6; maybe TRBD1 (6 bases). The CDR3 loop spans 16 amino acids. Trimming shortened V by 4 bases and J by 0 bases, and 11 bases separated the two germline ends. CDR1 and CDR2 (germline): SGHDT, YYEEEE. The CDR3 region is CASSPGQNSYNSPLHF. The CDR3 DNA sequence: TGTGCCAGCAGCCCTGGACAGAACTCCTATAATTCACCCCTCCACTTT.

This chain joins TRBV20-1 and TRBJ2-1; D is ambiguous. This CDR3 comprises 11 residues. From germline, CDR1 is DFQATT and CDR2 SNEGSKA (reference sequence). V lost 6 bases, J lost 7 bases, and 10 bases lay in between. CDR3 coding DNA: TGCAGTGCGGGCAGAGTAAATGAGCAGTTCTTC. It yields the protein CSAGRVNEQFF.

The chain uses TRBV5-1 and TRBJ2-1; D not certain. This CDR3 is built from 16 residues. Deletions cut 0 bases from V and 0 bases from J, with 10 bases between. The germline gives CDR1 SGHRS, CDR2 YFSETQ. As DNA, the CDR3 is TGCGCCAGCAGCTTGGTGTCAAGTAGCTCCTACAATGAGCAGTTCTTC. This sequence encodes CASSLVSSSSYNEQFF.

The sample holds a few counts of this clone. The CDR3 coding sequence is TGTGCCAGCAGGGGCGCCCCCGGTCCCGAGCAGTACTTC. It encodes CASRGAPGPEQYF. This sequence joins TRBV3-1 (or the pseudogene TRBV3-2) and TRBJ2-7; no clear D gene. The ends were cut back, 6 bases at V and 6 bases at J, with 15 bases in the middle. CDR1 and CDR2 from the germline V gene are LGHDT and YNNKEL (reference sequence). This CDR3 spans 13 amino acids.

This clone showed up just a few times. This chain links TRBV27 with TRBJ1-1; D unresolved. Trimming took 4 bases from V and 1 from J, leaving 7 bases between them. CDR1 and CDR2 from the germline V gene are MNHEY and SMNVEV (reference sequence). This CDR3 region has 13 residues. DNA of the CDR3: TGTGCCAGCAGTTATATCGAGAACACTGAAGCTTTCTTT. Translating gives CASSYIENTEAFF.

This chain uses TRBV9 with TRBJ2-7; either TRBD1 or TRBD2 may supply D (5 bases each). The V gene's germline CDR1 is SGDLS and CDR2 YYNGEE. The CDR3 covers 14 residues. V was cut by 3 bases and J by 3 bases, with 13 bases left in between. CDR3 in amino acids: CASSAGTEIYEQYF. The CDR3 DNA sequence: TGTGCCAGCAGCGCCGGGACGGAAATCTACGAGCAGTACTTC.

The chain uses TRBV7-9 and TRBJ1-5, with D unclear. The germline V gene has CDR1 SEHNR and CDR2 FQNEAQ (reference sequence). The ends were cut back, 4 bases at V and 7 bases at J, with 8 bases in the middle. The CDR3 consists of 12 residues. The CDR3, as DNA: TGTGCCAGCAGCTATGGTGTGCAGCCCCAGCATTTT. Amino acids: CASSYGVQPQHF.

The chain is built from TRBV3-1 (or the pseudogene TRBV3-2) and TRBJ1-2; D gene unclear. CDR1 and CDR2 from the germline V gene are LGHDT and YNNKEL (reference sequence). V shed 0 bases and J shed 8 bases, with 10 bases lying between them. CDR3 length equals 13 residues. The DNA for the CDR3 is TGTGCCAGCAGCCAAGATACGAGTTGGGGCTACACCTTC. Its protein product is CASSQDTSWGYTF.

This clone has only one observation. The chain couples TRBV30 to TRBJ2-2; D might be TRBD1 (6 bases). CDR3 length: 13 amino acids. V was cut by 4 bases and J by 5 bases, with 11 bases left in between. CDR1 GTSNPN and CDR2 SVGIG come from the germline V gene (reference sequence). The CDR3 coding sequence is TGTGCCTGGAACGCACAGGGAACCGGGGAGCTGTTTTTT. Translation: CAWNAQGTGELFF.

This clone was seen a handful of times. V gene TRBV19 combines with J gene TRBJ1-5, with 8 bases identical to TRBD1. J lost 6 bases, V lost 3 bases, and 1 base had no gene match. Germline CDR1 LNHDA, CDR2 SQIVND (reference sequence). The CDR3 length is 13 residues. CDR3 residues: CASSIRGRQPQHF. CDR3 in DNA: TGTGCCAGTAGTATCAGGGGGCGTCAGCCCCAGCATTTT.

The J gene is TRBJ2-1, the V gene TRBV18; 13 nucleotides agree with TRBD2. This CDR3 comprises 15 residues. Per the germline V gene, CDR1 is KGHSH and CDR2 is LQKENI. The V gene end was trimmed by 3 bases and the J gene end by 7 bases; junction bases not matched to a gene: 3. The CDR3 spells CASSPGLAGANEQFF. CDR3 in DNA: TGTGCCAGCTCACCTGGACTAGCGGGAGCAAATGAGCAGTTCTTC.

The gene calls are TRBV6-1 and TRBJ2-3; D not certain. CDR3 length: 13 residues. V was pared by 3 bases and J by 9 bases, with 13 bases between. Germline lookup yields CDR1 MNHNS and CDR2 SASEGT. The CDR3 DNA follows: TGTGCCAGCAGTGAGACTCCGGGTATCACGCAGTATTTT. This encodes CASSETPGITQYF.

J is TRBJ2-1 and V is TRBV7-2, with D unresolved. CDR1 is SGHTA and CDR2 is FQGNSA in the germline V gene. The germline V and J ends were trimmed by 5 bases and 5 bases, with 13 bases remaining between them. The CDR3 runs to 14 residues. The CDR3: CASSPRMFHNEQFF. For the CDR3, the DNA is TGTGCCAGCAGCCCCCGGATGTTCCACAATGAGCAGTTCTTC.

CDR3 residues: CAIASYNSPLHF. Here the CDR3 DNA reads TGTGCCATTGCGTCCTATAATTCACCCCTCCACTTT. The V gene is TRBV12-3 or TRBV12-4, the J gene TRBJ1-6; unclear D gene. The CDR3 totals 12 residues. V was pared by 10 bases and J by 1 base, with 5 bases between.